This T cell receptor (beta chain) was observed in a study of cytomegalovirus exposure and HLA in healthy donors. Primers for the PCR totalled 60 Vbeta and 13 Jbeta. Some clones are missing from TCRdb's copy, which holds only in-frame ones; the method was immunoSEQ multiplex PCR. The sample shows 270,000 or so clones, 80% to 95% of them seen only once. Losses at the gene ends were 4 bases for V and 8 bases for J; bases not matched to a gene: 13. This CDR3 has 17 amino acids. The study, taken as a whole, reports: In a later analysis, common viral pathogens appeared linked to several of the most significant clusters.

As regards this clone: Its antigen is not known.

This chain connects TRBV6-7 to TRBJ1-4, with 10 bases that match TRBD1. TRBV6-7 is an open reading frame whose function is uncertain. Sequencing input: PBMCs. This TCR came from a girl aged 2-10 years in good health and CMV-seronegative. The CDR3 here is CASSSSRDRGVGEKLFF. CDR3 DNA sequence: TGTGCCAGCAGTTCGAGCCGGGACAGGGGTGTAGGAGAAAAACTGTTTTTT.